These 4 T cell receptor beta chains originate from one sample sequenced in a study of T cell responses to AZD1222 COVID-19 vaccine. The table came from immunoSEQ multiplex PCR; TCRdb's copy has only in-frame clones and leaves some out. The top ten clones hold under 5% of a sample with approximately 81,000 clones, approximately 90% of them seen once. The sample in question was peripheral blood, obtained on day 0 of MenACWY control vaccination. These receptors originate from an adult in good health.

The CDR3 DNA reads TGTGCCAGCAGTTCCCCGAGCGGGAGTGATATTTACGAGCAGTACTTC. Translating it yields CASSSPSGSDIYEQYF. The V gene is TRBV7-9, the J gene TRBJ2-7; 8 bases agree with TRBD2. The junction had 14 bases not matched to a gene; V was cut back by 6 bases and J by 4 bases. CDR3 length: 16 residues. CDR1 and CDR2 (germline): SEHNR, FQNEAQ (reference sequence).

This chain joins TRBV5-1 and TRBJ1-4; 8 bases align to TRBD1. This CDR3 is built from 16 residues. The junction had 12 bases not matched to a gene; V was cut back by 4 bases and J by 7 bases. Per germline, CDR1 SGHRS and CDR2 YFSETQ. The CDR3 DNA reads TGCGCCAGCAGCCGTGTTCCGGGACAGGTTGGTGAAAAACTGTTTTTT. Amino acids: CASSRVPGQVGEKLFF.

The chain uses TRBV27 and TRBJ1-1; the D gene is possibly TRBD1 (5 bases). This CDR3 has 15 amino acids. The germline CDR1 and CDR2 sequences are MNHEY and SMNVEV (reference sequence). Trimming removed 5 bases from V and 6 bases from J, with 19 bases in between. CDR3 in amino acids: CASSRRQRMGAEAFF. The CDR3 DNA follows: TGTGCCAGCAGTAGACGACAGCGGATGGGGGCTGAAGCTTTCTTT.

The V gene is TRBV6-2 or TRBV6-3, the J gene TRBJ2-1; D is possibly TRBD1 (5 bases). Germline CDR1 MNHEY, CDR2 SVGEGT. This CDR3 contains 13 residues. Between the trimmed V and J ends, which lost 5 bases and 6 bases, there was a span of 11 bases. The CDR3 nucleotides are TGTGCCAGCAGTAAGGGGTGGGTCAATGAGCAGTTCTTC. Translated: CASSKGWVNEQFF.